Listed below are T cell receptor beta chains from one sample, sequenced in a study of blood T cell repertoires in COVID-19. Here immunoSEQ multiplex PCR was the method, and the copy in TCRdb shows in-frame clones only, minus some. Counted here are some 100,000 clones, approximately 88% occurring once; the ten biggest clones make up under 7.5%. Sequencing input: peripheral blood. The receptors originated from an older woman with acute or convalescent COVID-19. The CDR3 runs from the conserved cysteine through the conserved F or W.

j_call v_call cdr3_aa
TRBJ1-2 TRBV6-2/TRBV6-3 CASSYGDRVNYGYTF
TRBJ2-5 TRBV30 CAWRRIAGGETQYF
TRBJ1-5 TRBV19 CASSPNPGTNNQPQHF
TRBJ1-4 TRBV2 CASSWTISPTNEKLFF
TRBJ2-7 TRBV2 CASSDGRLAGGPGEQYF
TRBJ2-7 TRBV3-1/TRBV3-2 CASSLLGGGSYEQYF
TRBJ1-3 TRBV6-5 CASTRAGDSGNTIYF
TRBJ1-5 TRBV3-1/TRBV3-2 CASGQGYSNQPQHF
TRBJ2-5 TRBV19 CATARGDRDQETQYF
TRBJ1-4 TRBV19 CASRGPNEKLFF
TRBJ1-3 TRBV5-1 CASSLAGGISGNTIYF
TRBJ2-3 TRBV9 CASSRLAGGSTDTQYF
TRBJ1-6 TRBV5-5 CASSLPGTGSNSPLHF
TRBJ1-1 TRBV19 CASRRDRPSPEAFF
TRBJ1-2 TRBV27 CASSRNQGNYGYTF
TRBJ1-1 TRBV19 CASSPGGRVNTEAFF
TRBJ2-7 TRBV7-9 CASSFQQGAVQYF
TRBJ1-1 TRBV29-1 CSVEDRGTGPAFF
TRBJ1-2 TRBV4-1 CASSLQDRFYGYTF